The entry below gives a single T cell receptor beta chain sequence along with its context. Only in-frame clones appear in the TCRdb table, and some are missing; sequencing was by immunoSEQ multiplex PCR. Here the sample spans 35,000 to 50,000 clones, about 91% being singletons. The CDR3 length is 13 residues. The germline CDR1 and CDR2 sequences are SQVTM and ANQGSEA. This sample is drawn from a study of T cell changes during pregnancy in multiple sclerosis. The V gene is TRBV29-1, the J gene TRBJ2-5, with 8 bases that match TRBD2. The J call may be wrong; the DNA end is better matched by TRBJ2-7. The material sequenced was CD4+ T cells from peripheral blood mononuclear cells, taken after pregnancy. This TCR derives from a female donor in good health, enrolled as a control in a pregnancy study. The CDR3 sequence: CSVSGTRLHEQYF. For the CDR3, the DNA is TGCAGCGTCTCCGGGACTAGGCTCCACGAGCAGTACTTC.